A single sample gave rise to the 12 T cell receptor beta chains below, sequenced in a study of shared clonotypes between healthy human individuals. Selected positively for CCR7 and CD45RO-negative, naive CD8 cells excluded terminally differentiated effector memory CD45RA+ cells. Assay: immunoSEQ multiplex PCR; the TCRdb copy retains only in-frame clones and omits some. The sample lists approximately 2,200,000 clones; roughly 91% were seen once. Sequenced sample: naive CD8+ T cells from PBMCs. These receptors came from a man aged 18 to 30 in good health. Some clones in this sample may be carry-over from other donors' samples.

This rearrangement joins TRBV2 to TRBJ1-1; 9 nucleotides agree with TRBD1. Trimming removed 4 bases from V and 6 bases from J; junction bases left unmatched: 0. The germline V gene encodes CDR1 SNHLY and CDR2 FYNNEI. The CDR3 length is 12 residues. For the CDR3, the DNA is TGTGCCAGCAGTGGGGACAGGGCTGAAGCTTTCTTT. Its translation is CASSGDRAEAFF.

The chain uses TRBV27 and TRBJ2-7; maybe TRBD1 (6 bases). The CDR3 sequence is 13 residues long. Trimming left V 5 bases short and J 6 bases short, with 14 bases between. Germline CDR1 and CDR2: MNHEY and SMNVEV (reference sequence). The CDR3 is CASSPGHASEQYF. The DNA of the CDR3 is TGTGCCAGCAGTCCGGGACACGCAAGCGAGCAGTACTTC.

The V call is TRBV5-1, the J call TRBJ1-2; D not certain. There are 12 residues in the CDR3. In germline, CDR1 is SGHRS, CDR2 YFSETQ. Trimming cost V 2 bases and J 5 bases, with 7 bases left between them. In nucleotides, the CDR3 is TGCGCCAGCAGCTTCAACACGTATGGCTACACCTTC. Amino acids: CASSFNTYGYTF.

This chain joins TRBV11-2 and TRBJ2-7; maybe TRBD1 (6 bases). From germline, CDR1 is SGHAT and CDR2 FQNNGV. Trimming pared 2 bases from V and 6 bases from J, leaving 17 bases between. The CDR3 loop spans 15 amino acids. CDR3 sequence: CASSLSVTGGFEQYF. In DNA form, the CDR3 reads TGTGCCAGCAGCTTATCGGTGACAGGCGGATTCGAGCAGTACTTC.

V and J are TRBV25-1 and TRBJ2-1; tentatively, D is TRBD2 (5 bases). V lost 5 bases and J lost 7, with 18 bases in between. The CDR3 extends over 15 amino acids. Germline CDR1 reads MGHDK; CDR2 reads SYGVNS. The CDR3 DNA sequence: TGTGCCAGCAGTCCGAGTGGGAGCTATTCGAATGAGCAGTTCTTC. Residues: CASSPSGSYSNEQFF.

The chain links TRBV6-1 to TRBJ1-1; unclear D gene. V shed 7 bases and J shed 1 base, with 10 bases lying between them. In germline, CDR1 is MNHNS, CDR2 SASEGT. There are 13 residues in the CDR3. CDR3 sequence: CASKWASNTEAFF. CDR3 nucleotide sequence: TGTGCCAGCAAATGGGCTTCGAACACTGAAGCTTTCTTT.

In DNA form, the CDR3 reads TGCGCCAGCAGCCAAATACTAGATCAGCCCCAGCATTTT. Protein: CASSQILDQPQHF. This chain joins TRBV4-3 and TRBJ1-5; D unclear. V was cut by 2 bases and J by 5 bases, with 7 bases left in between. The CDR3 covers 13 residues. Germline CDR1 LGHNA, CDR2 YSLEER.

V is TRBV7-2 and J is TRBJ2-7, with unresolved D. V gave up 1 base and J gave up 2 bases, with 9 bases separating them. Germline loops: CDR1 SGHTA, CDR2 FQGNSA. This CDR3 contains 14 residues. CDR3 nucleotide sequence: TGTGCCAGCAGCTTAGTAAGAGGTCCCTACGAGCAGTACTTC. This gives the protein CASSLVRGPYEQYF.

The rearrangement links TRBV9 to TRBJ2-1, with 10 bases fitting TRBD2. Germline V gene lookup returns CDR1 SGDLS and CDR2 YYNGEE. The CDR3 extends over 16 amino acids. The V segment lost 0 bases and the J segment 8 bases; nucleotides outside the gene matches: 8. The CDR3 spells CASSVGPSGSVDEQFF. The CDR3 DNA is TGTGCCAGCAGCGTAGGGCCTAGCGGGAGTGTCGATGAGCAGTTCTTC.

The V and J genes are TRBV5-6 and TRBJ2-1; 7 bases map to TRBD2. Germline trimming cut 4 bases from V and 3 bases from J; bases unmatched to any gene: 13. The CDR3 contains 17 residues. The germline V gene encodes CDR1 SGHDT and CDR2 YYEEEE. CDR3 coding DNA: TGTGCCAGCAGCCCACCCCGGCTAGCGGACTACTACAATGAGCAGTTCTTC. It is translated as CASSPPRLADYYNEQFF. The full variable domain, with the rest looked up from reference TRBV5-6 and TRBJ2-1, is DAGVTQSPTHLIKTRGQQVTLRCSPKSGHDTVSWYQQALGQGPQFIFQYYEEEERQRGNFPDRFSGHQFPNYSSELNVNALLLGDSALYLCASSPPRLADYYNEQFFGPGTRLTVL.

V gene TRBV4-1 combines with J gene TRBJ2-2; 9 bases map to TRBD2. Trimming removed 4 bases from V and 6 bases from J; junction bases left unmatched: 9. Germline CDR1 reads MGHRA; CDR2 reads YSYEKL. This CDR3 contains 16 residues. CDR3 DNA: TGCGCCAGCAGCCCTTTGCGAGGACTAGCGTCCGGGGAGCTGTTTTTT. Its protein is CASSPLRGLASGELFF.

The chain uses TRBV7-2 and TRBJ2-7; D is possibly TRBD1 (6 bases). Germline V gene data show CDR1 as SGHTA and CDR2 as FQGNSA. The CDR3 has 14 amino acids. The V end was cut by 7 bases, the J end by 1 base, with 14 bases between. The CDR3 region is CASTHTQGSYEQYF. CDR3 sequence (DNA): TGTGCCAGCACCCATACACAGGGTTCCTACGAGCAGTACTTC.